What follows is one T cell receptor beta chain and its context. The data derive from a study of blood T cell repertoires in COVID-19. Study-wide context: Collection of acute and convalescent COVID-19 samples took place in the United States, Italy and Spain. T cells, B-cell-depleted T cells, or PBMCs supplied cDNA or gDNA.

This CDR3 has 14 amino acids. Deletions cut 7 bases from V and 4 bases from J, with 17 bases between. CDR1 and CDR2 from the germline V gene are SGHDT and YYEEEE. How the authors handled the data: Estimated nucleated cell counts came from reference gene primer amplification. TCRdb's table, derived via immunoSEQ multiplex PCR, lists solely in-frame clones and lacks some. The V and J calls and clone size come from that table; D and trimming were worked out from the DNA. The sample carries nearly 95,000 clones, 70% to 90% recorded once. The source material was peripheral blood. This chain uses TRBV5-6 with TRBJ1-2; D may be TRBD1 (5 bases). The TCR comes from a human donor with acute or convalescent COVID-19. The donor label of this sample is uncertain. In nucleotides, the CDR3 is TGTGCCAGCTTAGTTTCGGGACTGAGCTATGGCTACACCTTC. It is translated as CASLVSGLSYGYTF.